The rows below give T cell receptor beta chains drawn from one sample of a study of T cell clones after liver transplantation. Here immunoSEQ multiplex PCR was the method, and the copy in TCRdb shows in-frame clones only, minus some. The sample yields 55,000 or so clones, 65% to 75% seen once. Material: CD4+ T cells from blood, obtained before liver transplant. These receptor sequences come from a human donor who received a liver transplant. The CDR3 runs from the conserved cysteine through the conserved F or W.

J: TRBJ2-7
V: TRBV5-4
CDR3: CASSLRTGTSYEQYF

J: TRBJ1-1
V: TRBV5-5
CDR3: CASSLGGTKNTEAFF

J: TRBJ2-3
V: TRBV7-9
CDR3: CASSFLAGGDTQYF

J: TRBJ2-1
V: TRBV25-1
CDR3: CASSEGTSGGTPNEQFF

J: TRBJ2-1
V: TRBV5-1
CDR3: CASSLTSGGSNEQFF

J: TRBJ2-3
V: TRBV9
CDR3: CASSEGIRTGTDTQYF

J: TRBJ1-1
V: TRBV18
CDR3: CASSPGDRTLNTEAFF

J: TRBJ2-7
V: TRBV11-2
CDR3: CASSPHSGLAGEKQYF

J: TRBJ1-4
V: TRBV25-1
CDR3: CASSEGAATNEKLFF

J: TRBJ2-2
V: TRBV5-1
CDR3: CASVGTSGLNTGELFF

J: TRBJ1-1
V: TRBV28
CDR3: CATGTGIRNTEAFF

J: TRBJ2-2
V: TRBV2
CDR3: CASSESLAGVGELFF

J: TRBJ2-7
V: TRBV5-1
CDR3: CASSSASGGFHEQYF

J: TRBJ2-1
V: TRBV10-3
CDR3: CAISLSGTGGRDEQFF

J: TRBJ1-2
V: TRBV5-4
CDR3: CASSPIWEGAEGYTF

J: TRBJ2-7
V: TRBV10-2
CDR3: CASSVYYEQYF

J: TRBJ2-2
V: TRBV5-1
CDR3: CASSGTSGGYTGELFF

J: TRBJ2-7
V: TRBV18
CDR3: CASSPPTGQGSYEQYF

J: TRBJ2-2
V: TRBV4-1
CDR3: CASSQSNLITGELFF

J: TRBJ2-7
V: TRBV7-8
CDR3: CATTGNSTYEQYF

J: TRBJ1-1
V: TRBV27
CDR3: CASSFRQGATEAFF

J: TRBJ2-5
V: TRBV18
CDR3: CASSPGTEETQYF